The 17 T cell receptor beta chains reported below all come from one sample, sequenced in a study of blood T cell repertoires in COVID-19. Method: immunoSEQ multiplex PCR; TCRdb's copy keeps in-frame clones and lacks some. Of 200,000 to 250,000 clones in the sample, about 89% are singletons; the top ten hold 5.5% to 8%. Source material: peripheral blood. Source of these receptors: a man aged 55-75 years who had recovered from COVID-19.

The chain has TRBV20-1 and TRBJ2-7; maybe TRBD1 (5 bases). CDR3 size: 15 residues. V gave up 3 bases and J gave up 2 bases, with 17 bases separating them. Germline V gene sequence: CDR1 DFQATT, CDR2 SNEGSKA (reference sequence). Here the CDR3 DNA reads TGCAGTGCTAGTACCCCCCACTCGACAGCCTACGAGCAGTACTTC. It translates to CSASTPHSTAYEQYF.

The chain is built from TRBV19 and TRBJ2-2, with 8 bases identical to TRBD2. V lost 5 bases to trimming and J lost 0 bases; unmatched junction nucleotides: 5. Germline CDR1 reads LNHDA; CDR2 reads SQIVND (reference sequence). This CDR3 is 16 amino acids long. The CDR3 is CASSLFSGANTGELFF. The CDR3 nucleotides read TGTGCCAGTAGTTTATTTAGCGGGGCGAACACCGGGGAGCTGTTTTTT.

This clone appeared once. This chain uses TRBV2 with TRBJ1-1, with D possibly TRBD1 on 6 matching bases. The CDR3 is 15 residues long. Germline V gene lookup returns CDR1 SNHLY and CDR2 FYNNEI. Trimming pared 11 bases from V and 9 bases from J, leaving 28 bases between. CDR3 sequence: CAVQGGGREPGKAFF. CDR3 in DNA: TGTGCCGTTCAGGGTGGGGGCAGGGAACCTGGTAAAGCTTTCTTT.

The rearrangement joins TRBV9 to TRBJ2-3; possible D gene TRBD2, 5 bases. Germline V CDR1 and CDR2: SGDLS, YYNGEE. This CDR3 has 15 residues. Trimming took off 0 bases at V and 6 bases at J, with 14 bases between the two ends. CDR3 sequence: CASSVATTWRDTQYF. DNA of the CDR3: TGTGCCAGCAGCGTAGCTACGACTTGGAGGGATACGCAGTATTTT.

The DNA of the CDR3 is TGTGCCAGCAGCCGAACAGGGAACACTGAAGCTTTCTTT. This translates into CASSRTGNTEAFF. The V gene is TRBV9, the J gene TRBJ1-1; TRBD1 is a possible D gene (5 bases). This CDR3 has 13 residues. V was shortened by 4 bases and J by 1 base, with 8 bases between the two germline ends. Germline-derived CDR1 and CDR2 are SGDLS and YYNGEE.

This sequence joins TRBV18 and TRBJ1-6; TRBD1 aligns across 9 bases. The trim removed 3 bases at V and 7 bases at J, leaving 7 bases unmatched. CDR3 length: 16 amino acids. Germline values: CDR1 KGHSH, CDR2 LQKENI. The CDR3 region is CASSPLGQGGNSPLHF. As DNA, the CDR3 is TGTGCCAGCTCACCCTTGGGACAGGGCGGGAATTCACCCCTCCACTTT.

This clone was recorded only once. The V gene is TRBV5-8, the J gene TRBJ2-3; 14 bases align to TRBD2. V was clipped by 3 bases and J by 2 bases; unmatched bases: 5. CDR3 length equals 17 residues. Germline CDR1 is SGHTS and CDR2 is YDEGEE. CDR3 sequence (DNA): TGTGCCAGCAGCTCCGGGACTAGCGGGGGCTCCACAGATACGCAGTATTTT. Its translation is CASSSGTSGGSTDTQYF.

The sample holds a few counts of this clone. The chain recombines TRBV5-1 with TRBJ1-5, with D maybe TRBD1 (6 bases). Germline assignment: CDR1 SGHRS and CDR2 YFSETQ. The CDR3 has 14 residues. V was clipped by 4 bases and J by 3 bases, with 11 bases between them. The CDR3 DNA sequence: TGCGCCAGCAGCCCGGACAGTCTCAATCAGCCCCAGCATTTT. Protein sequence: CASSPDSLNQPQHF.

The genes are TRBV3-1 (or the pseudogene TRBV3-2) and TRBJ2-1; D might be TRBD1 (6 bases). Germline V gene lookup returns CDR1 LGHDT and CDR2 YNNKEL (reference sequence). V was shortened by 1 base and J by 10 bases, with 11 bases between the two germline ends. This CDR3 contains 13 residues. CDR3 DNA: TGTGCCAGCAGCCAAGTAGTAGGACAGGAGCAGTTCTTC. Translated: CASSQVVGQEQFF.

This clone has more than one count but fewer than ten. The CDR3 bases are TGTGCCAGCACTTTCAAGGGGGGGAAGCAGTACTTC. Amino acids: CASTFKGGKQYF. This rearrangement joins TRBV12-3 or TRBV12-4 to TRBJ2-7; TRBD2 is a possible D gene (7 bases). This CDR3 has 12 amino acids. Trimming stripped 7 bases from V and 8 bases from J, with 15 bases between.

The V call is TRBV6-5, the J call TRBJ1-3, with 8 bases matching TRBD1. Germline values: CDR1 MNHEY, CDR2 SVGAGI. This CDR3 is 14 amino acids long. The ends lost 9 bases at V and 3 bases at J; junction bases unmatched: 7. CDR3 DNA sequence: TGTGCCAGTAAAGGACAGGGAGGTGGAAACACCATATATTTT. Translated: CASKGQGGGNTIYF.

The chain recombines TRBV19 with TRBJ2-1, with 9 positions matching TRBD2. This CDR3 region has 16 residues. V was clipped by 6 bases and J by 7 bases; unmatched bases: 13. Germline V gives CDR1 LNHDA, CDR2 SQIVND (reference sequence). The CDR3 nucleotides read TGTGCCAGTAGGGCCTCCGGCGGGGGGGTCGTGAATGAGCAGTTCTTC. Protein: CASRASGGGVVNEQFF.

This rearrangement joins TRBV5-5 to TRBJ2-5, with 9 bases lining up with TRBD1. The CDR3 sequence is 15 residues long. V was pared by 6 bases and J by 1 base, with 7 bases of the junction left unmatched. Looked up from germline, CDR1 is SGHKS and CDR2 is YYEKEE (reference sequence). CDR3 nucleotide sequence: TGTGCCAGCACCGGAGGACAGGGGTCCCAAGAGACCCAGTACTTC. The encoded protein is CASTGGQGSQETQYF.

This clone came up once. This chain joins TRBV30 and TRBJ2-7, with TRBD1 matching over 10 bases. The germline CDR1 and CDR2 sequences are GTSNPN and SVGIG (reference sequence). Trimming cost V 4 bases and J 4 bases; bases outside gene matches: 13. The CDR3 has 16 amino acids. The CDR3 DNA follows: TGTGCCTGGATCCCTGGAACCGGGACAGGGGATTACGAGCAGTACTTC. Encoded protein: CAWIPGTGTGDYEQYF.

The V gene is TRBV2, the J gene TRBJ1-2; D not resolved. CDR3 length: 14 residues. Germline values: CDR1 SNHLY, CDR2 FYNNEI. Trimming pared 5 bases from V and 6 bases from J, leaving 16 bases between. The CDR3 loop reads CASSPRRDGDGYTF. The CDR3 nucleotides read TGTGCCAGCAGTCCGAGGAGGGATGGGGATGGCTACACCTTC.

This clone showed up many times. The genes are TRBV5-6 and TRBJ1-2; D gene uncertain. The CDR3 is made up of 14 amino acids. Per germline, CDR1 SGHDT and CDR2 YYEEEE. V lost 3 bases to trimming and J lost 0 bases, with 9 bases between them. The CDR3 sequence: CASSWYRTNYGYTF. CDR3 DNA sequence: TGTGCCAGCAGCTGGTACAGAACTAACTATGGCTACACCTTC.

The genes are TRBV27 and TRBJ1-5; tentatively, D is TRBD1 (5 bases). This CDR3 spans 13 amino acids. Germline CDR1 reads MNHEY; CDR2 reads SMNVEV (reference sequence). V dropped 4 bases and J dropped 7 bases, with 11 bases sitting between them. In nucleotides, the CDR3 is TGTGCCAGCAGTTCTCAGGGCCGACAGCCCCAGCATTTT. Amino acids: CASSSQGRQPQHF.